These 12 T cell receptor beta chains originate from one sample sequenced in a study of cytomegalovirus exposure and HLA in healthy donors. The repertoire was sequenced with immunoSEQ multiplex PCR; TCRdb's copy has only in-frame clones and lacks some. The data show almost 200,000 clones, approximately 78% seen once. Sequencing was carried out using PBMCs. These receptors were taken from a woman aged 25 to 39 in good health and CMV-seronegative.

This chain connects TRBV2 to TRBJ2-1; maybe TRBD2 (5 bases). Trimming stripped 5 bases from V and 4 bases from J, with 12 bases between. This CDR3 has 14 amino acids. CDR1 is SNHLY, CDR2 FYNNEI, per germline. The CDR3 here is CASSIASSYNEQFF. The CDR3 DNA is TGTGCCAGCAGTATCGCTAGCAGTTACAATGAGCAGTTCTTC.

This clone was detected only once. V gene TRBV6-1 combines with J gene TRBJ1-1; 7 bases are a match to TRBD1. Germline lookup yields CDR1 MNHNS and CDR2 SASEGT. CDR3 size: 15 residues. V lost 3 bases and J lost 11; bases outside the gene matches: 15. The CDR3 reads CASSEGLTGSASAFF. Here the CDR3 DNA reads TGTGCCAGCAGTGAGGGCTTGACAGGGAGTGCGTCGGCTTTCTTT.

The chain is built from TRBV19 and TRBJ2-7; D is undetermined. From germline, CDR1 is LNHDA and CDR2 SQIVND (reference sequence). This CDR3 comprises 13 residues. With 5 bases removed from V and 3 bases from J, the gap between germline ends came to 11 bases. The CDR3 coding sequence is TGTGCCAGTAGTCCCCAGGTCTACTACGAGCAGTACTTC. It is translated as CASSPQVYYEQYF.

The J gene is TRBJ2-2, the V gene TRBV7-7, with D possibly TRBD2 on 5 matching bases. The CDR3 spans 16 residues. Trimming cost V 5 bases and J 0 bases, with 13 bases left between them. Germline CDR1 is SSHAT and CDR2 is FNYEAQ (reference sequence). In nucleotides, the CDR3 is TGTGCCAGCAGCGTCTCAGGAGGATCGAACACCGGGGAGCTGTTTTTT. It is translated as CASSVSGGSNTGELFF.

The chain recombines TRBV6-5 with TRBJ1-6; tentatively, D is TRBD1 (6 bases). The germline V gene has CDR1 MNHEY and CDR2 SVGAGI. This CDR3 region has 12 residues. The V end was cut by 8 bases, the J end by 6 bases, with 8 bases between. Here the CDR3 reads CASRTANSPLHF. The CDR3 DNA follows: TGTGCCAGCCGGACAGCTAATTCACCCCTCCACTTT.

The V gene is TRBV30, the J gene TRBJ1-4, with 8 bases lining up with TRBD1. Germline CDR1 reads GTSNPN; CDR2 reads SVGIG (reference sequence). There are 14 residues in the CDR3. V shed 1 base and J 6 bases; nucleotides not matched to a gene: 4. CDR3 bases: TGTGCCTGGAGTGGGACAGGGAACCATGAAAAACTGTTTTTT. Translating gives CAWSGTGNHEKLFF.

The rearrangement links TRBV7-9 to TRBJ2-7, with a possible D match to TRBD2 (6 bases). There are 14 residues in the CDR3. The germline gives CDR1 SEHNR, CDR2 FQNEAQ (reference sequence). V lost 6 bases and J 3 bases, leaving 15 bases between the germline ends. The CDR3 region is CASRGRMSGYEQYF. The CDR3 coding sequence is TGTGCCAGCAGGGGGAGGATGAGCGGCTACGAGCAGTACTTC.

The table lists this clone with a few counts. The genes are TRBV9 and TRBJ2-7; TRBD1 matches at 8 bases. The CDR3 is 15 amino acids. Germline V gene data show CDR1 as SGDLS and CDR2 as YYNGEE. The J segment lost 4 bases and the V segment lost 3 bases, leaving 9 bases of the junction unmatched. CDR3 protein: CASSAEQGVNYEQYF. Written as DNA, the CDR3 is TGTGCCAGCAGCGCGGAACAGGGGGTCAATTACGAGCAGTACTTC.

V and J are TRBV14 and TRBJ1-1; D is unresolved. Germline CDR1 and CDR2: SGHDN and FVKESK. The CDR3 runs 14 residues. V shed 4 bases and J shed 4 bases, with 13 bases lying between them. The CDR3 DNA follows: TGTGCCAGCAGCCCCAATTTACGGGGCACTGAAGCTTTCTTT. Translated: CASSPNLRGTEAFF.

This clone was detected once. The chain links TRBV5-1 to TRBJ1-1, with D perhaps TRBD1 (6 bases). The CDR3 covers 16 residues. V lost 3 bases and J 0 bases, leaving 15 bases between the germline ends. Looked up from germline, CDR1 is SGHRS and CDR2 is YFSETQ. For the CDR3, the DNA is TGCGCCAGCAGCTCCCCAGCGGGGGCCATGAACACTGAAGCTTTCTTT. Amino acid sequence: CASSSPAGAMNTEAFF.

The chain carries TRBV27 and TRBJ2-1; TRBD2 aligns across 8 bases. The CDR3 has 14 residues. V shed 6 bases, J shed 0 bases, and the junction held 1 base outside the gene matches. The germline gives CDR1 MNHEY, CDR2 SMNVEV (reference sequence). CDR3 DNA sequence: TGTGCCAGCAGGAGCGGGAGCTCCTACAATGAGCAGTTCTTC. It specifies CASRSGSSYNEQFF.

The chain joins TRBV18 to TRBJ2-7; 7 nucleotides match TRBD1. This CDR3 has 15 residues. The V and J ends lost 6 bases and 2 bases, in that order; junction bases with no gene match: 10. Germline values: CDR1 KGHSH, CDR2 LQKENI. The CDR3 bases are TGTGCCAGCTCGCTCTTGACAGGGTCCGCCTACGAGCAGTACTTC. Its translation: CASSLLTGSAYEQYF.